This T cell receptor (beta chain) is drawn from a study of PD-L1 blockade in urothelial cancer. Using immunoSEQ multiplex PCR, the repertoire was profiled, and TCRdb retains in-frame clones only, with some absent. The profile covers tens of thousands of clones, with about 82% appearing a single time and roughly 7.3% taken by the ten largest. Time point defined: pretreatment peripheral blood. Urothelial carcinoma in patients was locally advanced or metastatic. Germline V CDR1 and CDR2: LGHNA, YSLEER. The CDR3 covers 21 residues. The V and J ends lost 0 bases and 0 bases respectively, with 24 bases between them.

The sample consisted of PBMCs, taken around atezolizumab (anti-PD-L1) treatment. The chain links TRBV4-3 to TRBJ2-1; maybe TRBD2 (6 bases). This TCR came from a man aged 35 to 55 with urothelial cancer. CDR3 sequence: CASSQDVRVEGLQSSYNEQFF. The CDR3 nucleotides are TGCGCCAGCAGCCAAGACGTGCGTGTGGAGGGACTCCAAAGCTCCTACAATGAGCAGTTCTTC.